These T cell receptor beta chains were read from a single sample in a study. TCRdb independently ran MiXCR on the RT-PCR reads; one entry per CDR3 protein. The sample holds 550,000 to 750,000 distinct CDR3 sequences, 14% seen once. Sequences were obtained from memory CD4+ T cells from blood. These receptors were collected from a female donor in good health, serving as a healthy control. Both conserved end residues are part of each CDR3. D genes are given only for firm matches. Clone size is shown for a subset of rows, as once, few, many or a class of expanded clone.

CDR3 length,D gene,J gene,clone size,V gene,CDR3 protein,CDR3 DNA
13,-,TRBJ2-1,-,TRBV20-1,CSASGGWANEQFF,TGCAGTGCTAGCGGAGGGTGGGCCAATGAGCAGTTCTTC
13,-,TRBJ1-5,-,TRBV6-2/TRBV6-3,CASRGAANQPQHF,TGTGCCAGCAGGGGTGCAGCAAATCAGCCCCAGCATTTT
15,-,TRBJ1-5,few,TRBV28,CASNPVGGSNQPQHF,TGTGCCAGCAACCCGGTGGGGGGAAGCAATCAGCCCCAGCATTTT
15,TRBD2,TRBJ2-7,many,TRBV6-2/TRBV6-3,CASSSPGLGRDEQYF,TGTGCCAGCAGTTCACCGGGACTAGGGCGGGACGAGCAGTACTTC
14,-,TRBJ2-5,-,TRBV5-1,CASSLIGGQETQYF,TGCGCCAGCAGCTTAATAGGGGGACAAGAGACCCAGTACTTC
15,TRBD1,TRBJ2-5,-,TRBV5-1,CASSMAGGTQETQYF,TGCGCCAGCAGCATGGCAGGGGGTACCCAAGAGACCCAGTACTTC
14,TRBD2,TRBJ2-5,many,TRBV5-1,CASSSTSVQETQYF,TGCGCCAGCAGCTCGACTAGCGTCCAAGAGACCCAGTACTTC
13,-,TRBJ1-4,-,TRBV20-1,CSAEPPTNEKLFF,TGCAGTGCAGAGCCGCCAACTAATGAAAAACTGTTTTTT
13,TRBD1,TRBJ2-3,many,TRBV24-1,CATSGTGPDTQYF,TGTGCCACCAGTGGGACAGGGCCAGATACGCAGTATTTT
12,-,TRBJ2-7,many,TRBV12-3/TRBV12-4,CASSSGSLVPSF,TGTGCCAGCAGTTCCGGGTCCCTGGTACCTTCCTTC
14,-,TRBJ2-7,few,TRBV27,CASSSQGPSYEQYF,TGTGCCAGCAGTTCGCAGGGTCCCTCCTACGAGCAGTACTTC
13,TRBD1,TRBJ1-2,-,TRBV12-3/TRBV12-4,CASSHGRGQGYTF,TGTGCCAGCAGCCATGGGAGGGGACAGGGCTACACCTTC
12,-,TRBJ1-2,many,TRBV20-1,CSARGRPYGYTF,TGCAGTGCTAGAGGGCGGCCCTATGGCTACACCTTC
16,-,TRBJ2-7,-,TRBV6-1,CASSEAGGGSFYEQYF,TGTGCCAGCAGTGAAGCAGGAGGGGGCAGTTTCTACGAGCAGTACTTC
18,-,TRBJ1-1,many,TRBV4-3,CASSQTIQSRSMNTEAFF,TGCGCCAGCAGCCAGACAATACAGAGCCGCAGCATGAACACTGAAGCTTTCTTT
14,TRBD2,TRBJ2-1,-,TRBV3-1,CASSQLAGSSEQFF,TGTGCCAGCAGCCAACTAGCGGGAAGTAGTGAGCAGTTCTTC
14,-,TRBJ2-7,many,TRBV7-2,CASSLVSRGGEQYF,TGTGCCAGCAGCTTAGTGAGCAGGGGTGGGGAGCAGTACTTC
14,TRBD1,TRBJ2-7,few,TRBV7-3,CASSLAGQGSEQYF,TGTGCCAGCAGCTTGGCGGGACAGGGATCCGAGCAGTACTTC
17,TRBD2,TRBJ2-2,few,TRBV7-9,CASTLTTGGPETGELFF,TGTGCCAGCACCCTTACGACGGGAGGGCCTGAGACCGGGGAGCTGTTTTTT
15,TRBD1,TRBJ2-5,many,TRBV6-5,CASRLGTGPQETQYF,TGTGCCAGCAGACTCGGGACAGGACCCCAAGAGACCCAGTACTTC
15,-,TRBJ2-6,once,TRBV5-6,CASSLSIPGANVLTF,TGTGCCAGCAGCTTGTCGATCCCTGGGGCCAACGTCCTGACTTTC
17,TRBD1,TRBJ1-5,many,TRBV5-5,CASSLPPTGSSNQPQHF,TGTGCCAGCAGCCTCCCTCCGACAGGGTCTAGCAATCAGCCCCAGCATTTT
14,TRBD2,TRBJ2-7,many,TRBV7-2,CASSLEFGGDEQYF,TGTGCCAGCAGCTTAGAATTTGGGGGGGACGAGCAGTACTTC
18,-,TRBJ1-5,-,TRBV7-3,CASSLMTYAETPNQPQHF,TGTGCCAGCAGCTTAATGACTTATGCGGAGACACCTAATCAGCCCCAGCATTTT
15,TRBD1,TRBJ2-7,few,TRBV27,CASSPNRDRGNEQYF,TGTGCCAGCAGTCCTAACCGGGACAGGGGCAACGAGCAGTACTTC
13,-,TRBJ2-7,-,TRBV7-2,CASSPGMGYEQYF,TGTGCCAGCAGCCCCGGGATGGGGTACGAGCAGTACTTC
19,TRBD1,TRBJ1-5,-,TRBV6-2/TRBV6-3,CASSYRGTGIGGAGQPQHF,TGTGCCAGCAGTTATAGGGGGACGGGGATAGGGGGCGCCGGTCAGCCCCAGCATTTT
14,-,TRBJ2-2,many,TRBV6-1,CASILRGSTGELFF,TGTGCCAGCATCCTGCGGGGTAGCACCGGGGAGCTGTTTTTT
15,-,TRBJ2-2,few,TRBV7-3,CASSLMGGSPGELFF,TGTGCCAGCAGCCTTATGGGGGGAAGTCCCGGGGAGCTGTTTTTT
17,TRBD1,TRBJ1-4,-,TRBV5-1,CASSPDGFGTGGEKLFF,TGCGCCAGCAGCCCGGACGGGTTCGGGACAGGAGGTGAAAAACTGTTTTTT
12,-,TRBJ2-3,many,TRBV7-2,CASSSPPDTQYF,TGTGCCAGCTCCTCCCCCCCGGATACGCAGTATTTT
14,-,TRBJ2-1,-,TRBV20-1,CSAPGGQASKEQFF,TGCAGTGCCCCGGGGGGACAGGCATCGAAAGAGCAGTTCTTC
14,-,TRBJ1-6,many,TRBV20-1,CSARKEAWDSPLHF,TGCAGTGCTAGAAAGGAGGCTTGGGATTCACCCCTCCACTTT
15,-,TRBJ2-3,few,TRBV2,CASSRQASGTDTQYF,TGTGCCAGCAGTAGACAGGCGTCCGGCACAGATACGCAGTATTTT
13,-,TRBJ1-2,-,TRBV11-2,CASSASQGYGYTF,TGTGCCAGCAGCGCATCCCAGGGCTATGGCTACACCTTC
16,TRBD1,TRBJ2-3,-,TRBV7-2,CASSLAKAGGSYTQYF,TGTGCCAGCAGCTTAGCGAAGGCAGGGGGCTCGTATACGCAGTATTTT
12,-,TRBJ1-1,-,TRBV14,CASSQQSTEAFF,TGTGCCAGCAGCCAACAGTCCACTGAAGCTTTCTTT
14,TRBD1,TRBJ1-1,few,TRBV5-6,CASSSRQGVTEAFF,TGTGCCAGCAGCTCAAGACAGGGGGTCACTGAAGCTTTCTTT
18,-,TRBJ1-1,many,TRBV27,CASSNGEDRAYGRAEAFF,TGTGCCAGCAGCAACGGGGAAGACAGAGCCTACGGGAGGGCTGAAGCTTTCTTT
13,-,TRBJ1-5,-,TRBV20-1,CSARGQTYQPQHF,TGCAGTGCTAGAGGGCAGACTTATCAGCCCCAGCATTTT
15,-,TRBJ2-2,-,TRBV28,CASSTQGTYTGELFF,TGTGCCAGCAGTACCCAGGGGACCTACACCGGGGAGCTGTTTTTT
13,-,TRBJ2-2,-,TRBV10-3,CAISTGATGELFF,TGTGCCATCAGTACTGGGGCCACCGGGGAGCTGTTTTTT
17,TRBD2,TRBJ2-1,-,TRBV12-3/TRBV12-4,CASSLRRLAGRYNEQLF,TGTGCCAGCAGTCTGCGCCGACTAGCGGGCCGCTACAATGAGCAGCTCTTC
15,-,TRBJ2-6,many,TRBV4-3,CASSPGETGANVLTF,TGCGCCAGCAGCCCAGGAGAAACTGGGGCCAACGTCCTGACTTTC
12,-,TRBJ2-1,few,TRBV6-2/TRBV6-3,CASSTIVGEQFF,TGTGCCAGCAGTACTATTGTGGGTGAGCAGTTCTTC
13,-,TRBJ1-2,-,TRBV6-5,CASSASGAGGYTF,TGTGCCAGCAGTGCGTCAGGGGCCGGTGGCTACACCTTC
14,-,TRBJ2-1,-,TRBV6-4,CASSDRGLFTEQFF,TGTGCCAGCAGTGACAGGGGTCTCTTCACGGAGCAGTTCTTC
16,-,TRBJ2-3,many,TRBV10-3,CAISESGQGGTDTQYF,TGTGCCATCAGTGAGTCGGGGCAGGGAGGCACAGATACGCAGTATTTT
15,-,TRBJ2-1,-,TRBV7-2,CASSLEVSSYNEQFF,TGTGCCAGCAGCTTAGAGGTCAGCTCCTACAATGAGCAGTTCTTC
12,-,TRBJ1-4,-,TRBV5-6,CASSLDRSELFF,TGTGCCAGCAGCTTGGATAGGAGTGAACTGTTTTTT
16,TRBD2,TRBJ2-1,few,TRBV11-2,CASSSSSGTRGNEQFF,TGTGCCAGCAGCTCCTCATCCGGGACTAGAGGCAATGAGCAGTTCTTC
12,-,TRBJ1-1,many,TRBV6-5,CASAGVNTEAFF,TGTGCCAGCGCGGGAGTGAACACTGAAGCTTTCTTT
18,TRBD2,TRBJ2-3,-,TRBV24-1,CATSASWGLAGVGDTQYF,TGTGCCACCAGTGCCAGTTGGGGGCTAGCGGGAGTAGGAGATACGCAGTATTTT
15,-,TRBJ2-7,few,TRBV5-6,CASSLEGGHAYEQYF,TGTGCCAGCAGCTTGGAGGGAGGCCATGCCTACGAGCAGTACTTC
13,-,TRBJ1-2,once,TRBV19,CASKLERYDGYTF,TGTGCCAGTAAGTTGGAGAGGTACGATGGCTACACCTTC
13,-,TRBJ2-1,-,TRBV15,CATSKGLYNEQFF,TGTGCCACCAGCAAGGGACTCTACAATGAGCAGTTCTTC
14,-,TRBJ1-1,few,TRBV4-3,CASSQYRGVTEAFF,TGCGCCAGCAGCCAATATCGGGGGGTCACTGAAGCTTTCTTT
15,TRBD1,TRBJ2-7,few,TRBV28,CASSTPGTGSYEQYF,TGTGCCAGCAGTACACCCGGGACAGGAAGCTACGAGCAGTACTTC
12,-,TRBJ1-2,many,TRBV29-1,CSVLVSAVGYTF,TGCAGCGTTCTAGTATCGGCAGTAGGCTACACCTTC
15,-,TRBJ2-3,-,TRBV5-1,CASSQGLSHTDTQYF,TGCGCCAGCAGCCAAGGACTGTCCCACACAGATACGCAGTATTTT